The 9 T cell receptor beta chains below all came from one sample that was sequenced in a study of spatial heterogeneity in lung cancer. TCRdb fed the 5' RACE reads into MiXCR, producing one record per CDR3 protein. The table includes 6,500 or so distinct CDR3 sequences, about 7% detected once. Time point of the sample: sample taken at primary tumor resection. The sequencing used PBMCs, collected at surgery. These receptors originate from a male donor with early-stage non-small cell lung cancer.

At least ten counts were recorded for this clonotype. V and J are TRBV20-1 and TRBJ1-4, with 7 bases identical to TRBD1. J lost 8 bases, V lost 2 bases, and 8 bases had no gene match. Looked up from germline, CDR1 is DFQATT and CDR2 is SNEGSKA (reference sequence). The CDR3 has 14 residues. Here the CDR3 reads CSARPTGRNEKLFF. DNA of the CDR3: TGCAGTGCTAGACCGACAGGGAGAAACGAAAAACTGTTTTTT.

This chain's CDR3 is CASSLVTNEKLFF. The CDR3 DNA follows: TGTGCCAGCAGCTTGGTTACTAATGAAAAACTGTTTTTT. The chain couples TRBV5-6 to TRBJ1-4; D uncertain. There are 13 residues in the CDR3. The germline V gene has CDR1 SGHDT and CDR2 YYEEEE. The ends were cut back, 0 bases at V and 2 bases at J, with 2 bases in the middle.

The CDR3, as DNA: TGTGCCAGCAGAAACTCCCCCTACGAGCAGTACTTC. As protein: CASRNSPYEQYF. This chain joins TRBV6-6 and TRBJ2-7; D ambiguous. Germline CDR1 reads MNHNY; CDR2 reads SVGAGI (reference sequence). CDR3 length equals 12 residues. V was pared by 6 bases and J by 2 bases, with 8 bases between.

This clonotype has ten or more counts. The V call is TRBV7-9, the J call TRBJ2-7, with D possibly TRBD1 on 5 matching bases. CDR3 length: 12 residues. Germline CDR1 reads SEHNR; CDR2 reads FQNEAQ (reference sequence). Deletions cut 4 bases from V and 4 bases from J, with 8 bases between. The chain's CDR3 is CASSSQGYEQYF. The CDR3 nucleotides are TGTGCCAGCAGCTCTCAGGGATACGAGCAGTACTTC.

This clonotype was found many times. The V call is TRBV11-2, the J call TRBJ1-2, with D unclear. CDR3 length: 13 amino acids. V was cut by 1 base and J by 0 bases, with 3 bases left in between. Germline V gives CDR1 SGHAT, CDR2 FQNNGV. The CDR3 region is CASSLVTNYGYTF. The DNA of the CDR3 is TGTGCCAGCAGCTTAGTGACTAACTATGGCTACACCTTC.

This clonotype was detected ten times or more. The gene calls are TRBV12-3 or TRBV12-4 and TRBJ2-7; D unresolved. The CDR3 loop spans 10 amino acids. Trimming cost V 10 bases and J 4 bases, with 8 bases left between them. CDR3 DNA sequence: TGTGCCATGGCCCCTTACGAGCAGTACGTC. It is translated as CAMAPYEQYV.

This clonotype has a count of ten or more. The chain combines TRBV19 with TRBJ2-7; 8 bases are shared with TRBD1. The germline V gene encodes CDR1 LNHDA and CDR2 SQIVND (reference sequence). CDR3 length equals 14 residues. The junction had 4 bases not matched to a gene; V was cut back by 4 bases and J by 2 bases. The CDR3 protein is CASSTRDRPYEQYF. The CDR3 region has the DNA TGTGCCAGTAGTACTCGGGACAGGCCCTACGAGCAGTACTTC.

This clonotype was detected many times. V usage is TRBV3-1 and J usage is TRBJ1-4; D uncertain. Trimming took 4 bases from V and 6 from J, leaving 12 bases between them. The CDR3 contains 14 residues. CDR1 is LGHDT, CDR2 YNNKEL, per germline (reference sequence). The CDR3, as DNA: TGTGCCAGCAGCCCTCGGGAGCTCCATGAAAAACTGTTTTTT. Translated: CASSPRELHEKLFF.

This clonotype has a count of ten or more. The chain links TRBV7-2 to TRBJ1-5; maybe TRBD1 (6 bases). V was pared by 4 bases and J by 4 bases, with 20 bases between. CDR1 SGHTA and CDR2 FQGNSA come from the germline V gene. The CDR3 sequence is 17 residues long. The DNA for the CDR3 is TGTGCCAGCAGCTACCAACCCGGGGGGCAGACTAATCAGCCCCAGCATTTT. The encoded protein is CASSYQPGGQTNQPQHF.